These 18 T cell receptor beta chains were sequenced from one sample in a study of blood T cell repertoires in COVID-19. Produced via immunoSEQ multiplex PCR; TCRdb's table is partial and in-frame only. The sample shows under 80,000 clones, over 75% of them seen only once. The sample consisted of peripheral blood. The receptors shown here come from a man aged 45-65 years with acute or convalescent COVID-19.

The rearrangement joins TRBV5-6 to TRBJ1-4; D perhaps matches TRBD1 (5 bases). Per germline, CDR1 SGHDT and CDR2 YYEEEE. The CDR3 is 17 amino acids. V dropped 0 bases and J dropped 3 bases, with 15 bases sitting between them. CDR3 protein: CASSLGQGIMPNEKLFF. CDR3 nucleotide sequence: TGTGCCAGCAGCTTGGGTCAGGGAATTATGCCTAATGAAAAACTGTTTTTT. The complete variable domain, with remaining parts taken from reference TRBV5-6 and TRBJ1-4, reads DAGVTQSPTHLIKTRGQQVTLRCSPKSGHDTVSWYQQALGQGPQFIFQYYEEEERQRGNFPDRFSGHQFPNYSSELNVNALLLGDSALYLCASSLGQGIMPNEKLFFGSGTQLSVL.

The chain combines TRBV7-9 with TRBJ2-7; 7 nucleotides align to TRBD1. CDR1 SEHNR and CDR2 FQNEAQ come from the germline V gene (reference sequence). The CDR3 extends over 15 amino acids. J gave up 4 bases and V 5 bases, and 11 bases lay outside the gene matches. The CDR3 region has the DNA TGTGCCAGCAGCGGCTTTCTACGGGACAGATACGAGCAGTACTTC. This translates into CASSGFLRDRYEQYF.

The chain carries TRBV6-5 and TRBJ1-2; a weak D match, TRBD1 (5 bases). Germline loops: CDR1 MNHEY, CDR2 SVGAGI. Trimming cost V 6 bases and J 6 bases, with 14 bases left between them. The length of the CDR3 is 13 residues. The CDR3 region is CASRPGRVDGYTF. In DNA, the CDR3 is TGTGCCAGCAGACCGGGCAGGGTAGATGGCTACACCTTC.

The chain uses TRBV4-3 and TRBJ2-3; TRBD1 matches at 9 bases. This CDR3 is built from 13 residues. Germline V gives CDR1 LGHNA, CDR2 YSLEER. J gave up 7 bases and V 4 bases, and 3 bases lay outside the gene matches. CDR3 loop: CASSLDRGYTQYF. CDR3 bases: TGCGCCAGCAGCCTAGACAGGGGGTATACGCAGTATTTT.

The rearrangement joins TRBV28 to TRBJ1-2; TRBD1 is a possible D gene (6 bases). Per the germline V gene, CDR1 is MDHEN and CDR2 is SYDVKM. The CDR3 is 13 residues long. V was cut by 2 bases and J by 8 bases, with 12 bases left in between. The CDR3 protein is CASSLNRVLGYTF. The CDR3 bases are TGTGCCAGCAGTTTAAACAGGGTTTTGGGCTACACCTTC.

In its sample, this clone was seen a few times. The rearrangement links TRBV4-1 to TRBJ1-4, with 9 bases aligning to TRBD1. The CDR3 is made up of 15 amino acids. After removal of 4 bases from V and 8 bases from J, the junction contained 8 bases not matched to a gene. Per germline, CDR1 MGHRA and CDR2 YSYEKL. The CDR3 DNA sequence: TGCGCCAGCAGCCTTATGACAGGGGGGAAGGAAAAACTGTTTTTT. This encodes CASSLMTGGKEKLFF.

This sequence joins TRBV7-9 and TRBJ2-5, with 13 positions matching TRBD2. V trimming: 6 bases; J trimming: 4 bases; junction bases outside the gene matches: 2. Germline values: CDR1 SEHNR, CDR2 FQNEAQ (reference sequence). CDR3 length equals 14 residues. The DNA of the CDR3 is TGTGCCAGCAGTCGGACTAGCGGGAGAGAGACCCAGTACTTC. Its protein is CASSRTSGRETQYF.

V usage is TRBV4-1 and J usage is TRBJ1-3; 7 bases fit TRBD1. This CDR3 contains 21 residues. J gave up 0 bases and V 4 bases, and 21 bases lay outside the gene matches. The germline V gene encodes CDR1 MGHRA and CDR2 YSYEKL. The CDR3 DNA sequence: TGCGCCAGCAGCCTTACGATAAACCTCCGGGACAGACTCCCCTCTGGAAACACCATATATTTT. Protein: CASSLTINLRDRLPSGNTIYF.

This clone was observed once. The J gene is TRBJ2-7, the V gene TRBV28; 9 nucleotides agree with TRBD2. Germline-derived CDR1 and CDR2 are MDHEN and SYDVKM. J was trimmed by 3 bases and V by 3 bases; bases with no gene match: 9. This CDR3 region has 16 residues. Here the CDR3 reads CASSLTVPSGNYEQYF. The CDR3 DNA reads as TGTGCCAGCAGTTTGACCGTCCCTAGCGGGAACTACGAGCAGTACTTC.

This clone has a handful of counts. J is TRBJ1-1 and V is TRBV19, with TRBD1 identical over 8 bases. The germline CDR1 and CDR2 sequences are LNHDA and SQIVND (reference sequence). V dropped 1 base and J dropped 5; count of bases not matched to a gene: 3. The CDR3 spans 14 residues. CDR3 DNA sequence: TGTGCCAGTAGTATAGGGACAGGGCCGACTGAAGCTTTCTTT. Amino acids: CASSIGTGPTEAFF.

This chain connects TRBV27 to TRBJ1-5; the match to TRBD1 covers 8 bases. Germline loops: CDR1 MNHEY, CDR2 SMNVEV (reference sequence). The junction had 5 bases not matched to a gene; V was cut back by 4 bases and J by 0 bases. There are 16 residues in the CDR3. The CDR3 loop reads CASSWGTGYSNQPQHF. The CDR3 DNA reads TGTGCCAGCAGTTGGGGGACAGGCTATAGCAATCAGCCCCAGCATTTT.

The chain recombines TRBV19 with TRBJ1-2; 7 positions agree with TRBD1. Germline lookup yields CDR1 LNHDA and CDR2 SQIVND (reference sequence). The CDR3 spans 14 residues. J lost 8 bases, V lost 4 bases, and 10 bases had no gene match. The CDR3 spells CASSTSRDSLGYTF. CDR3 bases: TGTGCCAGTAGTACAAGCCGGGACAGTCTAGGCTACACCTTC.

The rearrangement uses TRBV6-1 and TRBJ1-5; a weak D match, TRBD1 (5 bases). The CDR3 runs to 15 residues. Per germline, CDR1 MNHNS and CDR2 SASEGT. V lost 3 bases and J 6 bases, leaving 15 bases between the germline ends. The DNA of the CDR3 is TGTGCCAGCAGTGATGGCATGATGGGGGGTCAGCCCCAGCATTTT. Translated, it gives CASSDGMMGGQPQHF.

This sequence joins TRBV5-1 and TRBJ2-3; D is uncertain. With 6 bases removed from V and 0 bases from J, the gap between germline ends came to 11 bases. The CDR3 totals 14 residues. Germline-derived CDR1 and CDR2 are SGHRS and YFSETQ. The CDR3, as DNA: TGCGCCAGCACACGAGCACCTAGCACAGATACGCAGTATTTT. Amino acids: CASTRAPSTDTQYF.

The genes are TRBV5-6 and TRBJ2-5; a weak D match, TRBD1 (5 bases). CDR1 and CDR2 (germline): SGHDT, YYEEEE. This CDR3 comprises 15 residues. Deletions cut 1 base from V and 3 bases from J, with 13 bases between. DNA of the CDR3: TGTGCCAGCAGCTTGATACCCCTCAGGGAAGAGACCCAGTACTTC. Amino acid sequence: CASSLIPLREETQYF.

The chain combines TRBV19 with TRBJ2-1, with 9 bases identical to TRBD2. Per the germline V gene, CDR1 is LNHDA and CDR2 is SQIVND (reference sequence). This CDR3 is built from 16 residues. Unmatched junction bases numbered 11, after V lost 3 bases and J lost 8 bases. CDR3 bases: TGTGCCAGTAGTATTCCCGGGCTAGCGGGAAACTATGAGCAGTTCTTC. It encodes CASSIPGLAGNYEQFF.

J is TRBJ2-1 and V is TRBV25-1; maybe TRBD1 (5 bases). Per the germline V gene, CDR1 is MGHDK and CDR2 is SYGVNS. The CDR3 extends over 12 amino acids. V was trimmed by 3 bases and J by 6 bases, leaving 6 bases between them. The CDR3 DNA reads TGTGCCAGCAGTGACAGGGTCAATGAGCAGTTCTTC. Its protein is CASSDRVNEQFF.

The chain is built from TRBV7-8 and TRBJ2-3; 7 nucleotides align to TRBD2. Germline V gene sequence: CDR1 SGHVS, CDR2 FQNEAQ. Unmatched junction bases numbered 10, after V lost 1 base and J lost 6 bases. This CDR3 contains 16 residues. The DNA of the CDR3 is TGTGCCAGCAGCTTAGTAGGGAGGGCTTCCGGGGATACGCAGTATTTT. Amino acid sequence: CASSLVGRASGDTQYF.